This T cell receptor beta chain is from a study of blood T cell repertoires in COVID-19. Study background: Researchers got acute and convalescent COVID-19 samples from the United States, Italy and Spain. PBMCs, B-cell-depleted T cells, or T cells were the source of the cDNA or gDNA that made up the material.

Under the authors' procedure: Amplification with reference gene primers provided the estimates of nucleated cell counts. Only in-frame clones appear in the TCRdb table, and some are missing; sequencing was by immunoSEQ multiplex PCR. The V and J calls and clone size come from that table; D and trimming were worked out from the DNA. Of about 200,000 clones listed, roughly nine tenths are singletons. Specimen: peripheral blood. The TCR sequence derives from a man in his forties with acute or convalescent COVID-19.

The CDR3 protein is CASSLAGTSYEQYF. CDR3 in DNA: TGTGCCAGCAGTTTAGCGGGGACGTCCTACGAGCAGTACTTC. J is TRBJ2-7 and V is TRBV27; weak D call: TRBD2 (6 bases). The V end lost 2 bases, the J end lost 1 base, and 9 bases lay between the germline ends. The germline V gene has CDR1 MNHEY and CDR2 SMNVEV (reference sequence). This CDR3 region has 14 residues.